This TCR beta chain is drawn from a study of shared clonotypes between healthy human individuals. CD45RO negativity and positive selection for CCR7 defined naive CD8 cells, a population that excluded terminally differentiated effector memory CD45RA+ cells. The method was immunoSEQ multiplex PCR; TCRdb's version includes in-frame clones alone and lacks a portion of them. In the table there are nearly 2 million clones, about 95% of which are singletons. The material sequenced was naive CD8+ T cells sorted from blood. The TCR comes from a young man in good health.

CDR3 loop: CSVVTGEDYGYTF. The CDR3 coding sequence is TGCAGCGTCGTCACGGGTGAGGACTATGGCTACACCTTC. The genes are TRBV29-1 and TRBJ1-2; D not resolved. The ends were cut back, 6 bases at V and 3 bases at J, with 14 bases in the middle. From germline, CDR1 is SQVTM and CDR2 ANQGSEA. The CDR3 runs to 13 residues.